The sequence of this TCR beta chain was determined in a study of tissue T cells after allogeneic stem cell transplantation. Overall study results and limits: Anatomically similar tissues had similar TCR repertoires within each patient.

The CDR3 consists of 15 residues. The ends lost 3 bases at V and 4 bases at J; junction bases unmatched: 2. Germline CDR1 is KGHPV and CDR2 is FQNQEV (reference sequence). Points on this clone: Its antigen remains unknown. All gene names here are mouse names. The CDR3 end falls 1 residue outside the read, so it is completed with the germline J gene.

Time point indicated: mouse harvest day 14 after allogeneic transplant. Mouse grafts combined 10^7 T-cell-depleted bone marrow cells with 10^6 splenic CD5+ T cells. This mouse GVHD model was MHC-mismatched B6 to BALB/c, profiled day 7 or 14. Some clones are missing from TCRdb's copy, which holds only in-frame ones; the method was immunoSEQ multiplex PCR. In the table there are about 2,200 clones, roughly half of which are singletons. The sequenced sample consisted of lymph node tissue. The clonotype originates from a female BALB/c mouse given C57BL/6 T cells with graft-versus-host disease after an allogeneic hematopoietic cell transplant. This chain joins TRBV26 and TRBJ2-3; 12 bases are a match to TRBD2. CDR3 DNA (partial): TGTGCCAGCAGTCTTGACTGGGGGGGCCCAGAAACGCTGTAT. It specifies CASSLDWGGPETLY. The entire CDR3 protein is CASSLDWGGPETLYF.